This T cell receptor (beta chain) was captured in a study of Ad26.COV2.S vaccination and SARS-CoV-2 variants. The study's findings and limits: Recipients of vaccine and of placebo showed similar breadth of their non-spike TCR repertoires.

With respect to this clone: No antigen is known for it.

This table comes from immunoSEQ multiplex PCR, and its TCRdb copy is limited to in-frame clones, with some not included. The sample lists hundreds of thousands of clones, around nine tenths seen once, with more than 3% in the top ten. V was shortened by 4 bases and J by 1 base, with 23 bases between the two germline ends. Looked up from germline, CDR1 is SGHTA and CDR2 is FQGTGA. This CDR3 comprises 19 residues. Treatment here: roughly 18 received Ad26.COV2.S at low or high dose, single or two shots; about five received placebo; per-sample allocation not given. Following the first vaccine or placebo injection, samples were taken on day 63.

The TCR was taken from a person between 18 and 60 years old who received the Ad26.COV2.S COVID-19 vaccine or a placebo. V gene TRBV7-3 combines with J gene TRBJ2-1; D is unclear. Here the sequenced sample was peripheral blood, taken in a trial of Ad26.COV2.S vaccine versus placebo. CDR3 in amino acids: CASSSPLDGTPPSYNEQFF. The CDR3 coding sequence is TGTGCCAGCAGCTCCCCTTTGGACGGCACCCCGCCATCCTACAATGAGCAGTTCTTC.